The subject of this entry is one T cell receptor (beta chain). This clone was counted between two and nine times. The antigen it binds to is not known. Per-base qualities were not stored, and no clone one base away is much larger. This specimen comes from a study of blood T cell repertoires in COVID-19 (dated by TCRdb to 2020 to 2022). For context, the study as a whole: The collaborator samples originated in the United States, Italy and Spain and spanned the acute and convalescent phases of COVID-19. The material from the prospective study consisted of cDNA or gDNA derived from T cells, B-cell-depleted T cells, or PBMCs. The dataset comprised deeply sampled blood TCRbeta repertoires from subjects exposed to, actively infected with, or recovered from COVID-19. A freely available public database, intended as a resource for researchers studying the immune response to SARS-CoV-2, is where the repertoires were released. Samples were obtained from the ongoing ImmuneRACE study (first 160 participants) and from 1,254 subjects provided by 6 global collaborators. The sample metadata nearly always contained a de-identified subject ID, COVID-19 status, age in years and sex. Where available, HLA class I and class II types were obtained from metadata supplied by the sample provider rather than from assay-based typing.

Enrolling through a virtual design, the prospective study's participants ranged in age from about 18 to 89 years and lived across some 22 United States geographic areas. In the prospective study, participants were assigned to cohorts based on the clinical history participants reported in a screening survey and a study questionnaire. For ImmuneRACE Cohort 3, a participant was defined as recovered based on two consecutive negative NP/OP PCR tests, clearance by a healthcare professional, or resolution of symptoms. In the prospective study, mobile phlebotomists collected whole blood, serum and a nasopharyngeal or oropharyngeal swab from each participant. Over a roughly two-month period, participants in the prospective study had the option of providing additional blood draws and questionnaires. Prospective study blood samples were shipped either frozen or at room temperature before DNA extraction. The immunoSEQ Assay, a bias-controlled multiplex PCR, was used to amplify TCRbeta CDR3 regions from genomic DNA. Concerning the study's data processing: The number of nucleated cells in each sample was estimated from the amplification of reference gene primers within the assay. To quantify the absolute abundance of each unique TCRbeta CDR3 rearrangement, sequence reads were collapsed and filtered. For each sample, productive Simpson clonality was calculated as the square root of Simpson's diversity index over productive rearrangements. In TCRdb, the immuneACCESS table is reduced to in-frame sequences with V and J assigned. These tables do not hold every clone; where another copy was compared, an unresolved V gene accounts for under half, and the others remain unexplained. The V and J calls and clone size were taken over from that table, and D and trimming were inferred from the DNA. Present in this sample are approximately 150,000 clones, 85% of which were seen just once. Of the sample, more than 5% falls within the top ten clones.

On the study overall, not on this receptor specifically: How much clinical and demographic metadata was included differed by source and by participant, and the metadata was provided uncurated.

Unmatched junction bases come to 2, with V trimmed by 3 bases and J by 4 bases. The germline V gene specifies SGHTA as CDR1 and FQGTGA as CDR2. The CDR3 has 13 amino acids, counting the end cysteine and phenylalanine. The sequence is cut down to CDR3 DNA, 39 bases in frame from base 1. Sequencing was performed on PBMCs or T cells enriched from blood (not recorded which). The TCR comes from a woman in her thirties or forties who had recovered from COVID-19. This chain joins TRBV7-3 to TRBJ2-5; TRBD2 fits 7 bases in the junction. CDR3 protein: CASSLASGETQYF. DNA sequence: TGTGCCAGCAGCTTGGCTAGCGGAGAGACCCAGTACTTC. Joined to the reference TRBV7-3 and TRBJ2-5 proteins, this CDR3 gives the full variable domain: GAGVSQTPSNKVTEKGKYVELRCDPISGHTALYWYRQSLGQGPEFLIYFQGTGAADDSGLPNDRFFAVRPEGSVSTLKIQRTERGDSAVYLCASSLASGETQYFGPGTRLLVL.